The present entry profiles one TCR beta chain with its context. Its antigen is currently unknown. One end of the junction fails to match germline, which may point to a read error. Peripheral blood genomic DNA, not sorted cells or RNA, was the template. These data belong to a study of T cell repertoires in aging, cancer and after chemotherapy. Looking at the study overall: The full dataset contained several million TCR reads.

CDR1 MNHEY and CDR2 SVGAGI come from the germline V gene. The CDR3 spans 11 residues. Multiplex touch-down PCR with TRB-A/B primers amplified rearranged V-D-J TRB sequences. TCRdb used MiXCR to reprocess the multiplex PCR reads, holding one entry per CDR3 protein. The sample carries under 4,500 distinct CDR3 sequences, approximately 37% recorded once. Whole-study results and caveats: These repertoire data do not allow conclusions about immunological memory after chemotherapy. Healthy donors lost TCR diversity with age mainly through richness, cancer patients through richness and evenness.

The J gene is TRBJ2-3, the V gene TRBV6-5; perhaps TRBD2 as D (6 bases). The clonotype comes from a human donor with a solid tumor. Sequenced material: blood. The CDR3 sequence is CASRTGDTQNF. The DNA of the CDR3 is TGTGCCAGCCGCACGGGAGATACGCAGAATTTT.